This T cell receptor beta chain came from a study of blood T cell repertoires in COVID-19. Study-wide context: The samples span acute and convalescent COVID-19 from the United States, Italy and Spain. T cells, B-cell-depleted T cells, or PBMCs provided the cDNA or gDNA that served as material.

In the original analysis: Researchers report that nucleated cell counts were estimated from reference gene primer amplification. Libraries were prepared by immunoSEQ multiplex PCR; TCRdb keeps only in-frame clonotypes and omits some of them. The DNA gave D and trimming, while V, J and clone size come from that table. The sample carries about 200,000 clones, approximately 84% recorded once. V dropped 8 bases and J dropped 3 bases, with 10 bases sitting between them. Per the germline V gene, CDR1 is SEHNR and CDR2 is FQNEAQ (reference sequence). There are 12 residues in the CDR3. This TCR derives from an elderly man with acute or convalescent COVID-19. Sequencing was done on a sample of peripheral blood. This chain uses TRBV7-9 with TRBJ2-5; D perhaps matches TRBD2 (6 bases). The CDR3 DNA reads TGTGCCAGCTGGAGGGCAGAAGAGACCCAGTACTTC. It codes for CASWRAEETQYF.